This T cell receptor (beta chain) was sequenced in a study of a mutant IDH1 vaccine in newly diagnosed glioma. On the study more broadly: Of treated patients, approximately 62% were men and approximately 40% women, averaging roughly 40 years.

Time point of the sample: baseline, week 1 (first vaccination visit). Treatment here: pre-vaccination baseline after standard-of-care therapy. Per germline, CDR1 SQVTM and CDR2 ANQGSEA. The CDR3 loop spans 13 amino acids. The trim removed 6 bases at V and 2 bases at J, leaving 5 bases unmatched. Assay used: immunoSEQ multiplex PCR; TCRdb lists only in-frame clones, some missing. The table records 60,000 to 75,000 clones, 79% of them present only once. The chain joins TRBV29-1 to TRBJ2-5, with 8 bases lining up with TRBD2. The sequencing used PBMCs, collected from a glioma patient treated with radiotherapy, temozolomide or both. The origin of this receptor is a man aged 45-65 years with glioma. In nucleotides, the CDR3 is TGCAGCGTCCGACGGGGGGGGCAAGAGACCCAGTACTTC. Amino acid sequence: CSVRRGGQETQYF.